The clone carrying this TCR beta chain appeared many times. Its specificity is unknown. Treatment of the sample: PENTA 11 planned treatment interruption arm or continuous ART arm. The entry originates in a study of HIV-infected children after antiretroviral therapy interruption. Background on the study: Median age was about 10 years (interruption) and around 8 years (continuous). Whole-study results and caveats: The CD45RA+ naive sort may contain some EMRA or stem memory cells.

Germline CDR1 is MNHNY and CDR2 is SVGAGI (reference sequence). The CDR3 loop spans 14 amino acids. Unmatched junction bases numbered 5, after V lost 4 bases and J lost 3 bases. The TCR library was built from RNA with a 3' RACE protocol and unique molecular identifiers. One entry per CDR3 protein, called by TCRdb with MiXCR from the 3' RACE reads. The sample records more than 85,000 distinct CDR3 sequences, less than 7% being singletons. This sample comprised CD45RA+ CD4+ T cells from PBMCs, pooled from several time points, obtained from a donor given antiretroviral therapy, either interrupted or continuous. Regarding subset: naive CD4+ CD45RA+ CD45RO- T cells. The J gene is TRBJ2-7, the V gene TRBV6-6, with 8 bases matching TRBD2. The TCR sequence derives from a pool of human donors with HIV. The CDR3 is CASSSGGAVYEQYF. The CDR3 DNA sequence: TGTGCCAGCAGTTCCGGGGGGGCCGTCTACGAGCAGTACTTC.